This T cell receptor (beta chain) emerged from a study of TIL therapy for anti-PD-1-resistant metastatic lung cancer. Overall study context: Tumors carried a median about 1.5 non-synonymous mutations per megabase.

Time point noted: pre-treatment sample, taken before nivolumab and TIL therapy. The tumor samples were excised metastases, mostly pleural nodules or supraclavicular lymph nodes. Adults with stage 4 NSCLC were enrolled in a phase I trial. In the case of this clone: The antigen is unknown.

The libraries were made with immunoSEQ v3. Sequenced by immunoSEQ multiplex PCR; TCRdb stores in-frame clones only, minus some. The sample contains 20,000 to 30,000 clones, over 60% of which appear only once. Study-wide results and caveats: The cohort had more treatment-naive, never-smoker and oncogene-addicted patients than typical.

The receptor was isolated from a person aged 25 to 79 with non-small cell lung cancer. This sample comprised tumor tissue, obtained at baseline.

CDR3 in amino acids: CASTTKAASYEQYF. CDR3 DNA sequence: TGTGCCAGCACCACTAAGGCAGCCTCCTACGAGCAGTACTTC. The V call is TRBV7-2, the J call TRBJ2-7; no definite D call. This CDR3 region has 14 residues. The V end lost 7 bases, the J end lost 0 bases, and 13 bases lay between the germline ends. Germline V gives CDR1 SGHTA, CDR2 FQGNSA.